This T cell receptor (beta chain) stems from a study of T cell repertoires in cytomegalovirus infection. Study-level background: Evidence of both CMV infection and a matching HLA type came from public TCR beta signatures. Notes on the study in general: Summed public TCR beta family frequency identified CMV carriers bearing the relevant HLA. CMV-specific TCR beta clonotypes restricted by HLA-C dominated the ex vivo response.

The CDR3 runs 11 residues. Between the trimmed V and J ends, which lost 7 bases and 5 bases, there was a span of 9 bases. This clonotype was recorded many times. Its matching antigen is unknown. Via MiXCR, TCRdb re-called the reads, giving one row per CDR3 protein. The sample carries 450,000 to 550,000 distinct CDR3 sequences, 16% recorded once. The chain couples TRBV12-3 or TRBV12-4 to TRBJ2-7; D is uncertain. This clonotype was sampled from a human donor in good health (CMV status not recorded). Some clones in this sample may be carry-over from other donors' samples. Sequenced input: CD8+ T cells from PBMCs. This CDR3 is CASMFRNEQYF. CDR3 nucleotides: TGTGCCAGCATGTTTCGGAACGAGCAGTACTTC.